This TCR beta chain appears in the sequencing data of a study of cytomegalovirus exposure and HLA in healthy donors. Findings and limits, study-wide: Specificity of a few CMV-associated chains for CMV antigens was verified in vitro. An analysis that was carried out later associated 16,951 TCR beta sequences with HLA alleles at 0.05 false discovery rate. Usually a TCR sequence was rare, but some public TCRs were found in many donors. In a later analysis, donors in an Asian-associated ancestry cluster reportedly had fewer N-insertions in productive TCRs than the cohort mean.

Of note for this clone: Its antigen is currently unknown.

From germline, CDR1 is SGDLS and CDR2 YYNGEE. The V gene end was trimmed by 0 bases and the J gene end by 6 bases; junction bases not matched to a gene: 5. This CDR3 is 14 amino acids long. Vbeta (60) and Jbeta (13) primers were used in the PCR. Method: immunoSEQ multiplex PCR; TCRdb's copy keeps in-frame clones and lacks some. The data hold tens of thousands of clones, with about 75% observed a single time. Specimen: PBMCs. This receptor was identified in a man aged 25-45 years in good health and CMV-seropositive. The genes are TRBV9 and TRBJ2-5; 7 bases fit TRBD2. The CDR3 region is CASSVDVGGKTQYF. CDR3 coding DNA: TGTGCCAGCAGCGTAGACGTGGGGGGGAAGACCCAGTACTTC.